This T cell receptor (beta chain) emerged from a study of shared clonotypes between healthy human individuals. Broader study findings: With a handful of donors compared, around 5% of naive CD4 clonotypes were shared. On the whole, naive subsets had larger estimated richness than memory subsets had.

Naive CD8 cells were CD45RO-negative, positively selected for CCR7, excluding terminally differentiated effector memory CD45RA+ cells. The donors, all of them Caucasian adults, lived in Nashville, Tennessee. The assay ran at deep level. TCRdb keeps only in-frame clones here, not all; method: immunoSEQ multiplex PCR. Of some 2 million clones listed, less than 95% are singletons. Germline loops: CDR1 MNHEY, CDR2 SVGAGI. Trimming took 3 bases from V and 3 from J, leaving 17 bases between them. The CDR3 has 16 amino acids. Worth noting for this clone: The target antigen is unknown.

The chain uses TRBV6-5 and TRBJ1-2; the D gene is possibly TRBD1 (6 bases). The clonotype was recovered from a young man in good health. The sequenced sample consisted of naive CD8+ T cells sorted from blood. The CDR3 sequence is CASSYSTGPLDYGYTF. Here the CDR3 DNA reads TGTGCCAGCAGTTATAGTACAGGGCCACTTGACTATGGCTACACCTTC.